Here is one T cell receptor beta chain with its context. Its matching antigen is unknown. V was shortened by 0 bases and J by 6 bases, with 10 bases between the two germline ends. The CDR3 loop spans 13 amino acids. Germline lookup yields CDR1 SGHRS and CDR2 YFSETQ. The data stem from a study of immune evolution from preneoplasia to lung adenocarcinoma. Assay used: immunoSEQ multiplex PCR; TCRdb lists only in-frame clones, some missing. The sample shows roughly 7,500 clones, approximately 73% of them seen only once. Two lung cancer pathologists independently confirmed each histologic diagnosis. General study points: Top clone frequencies peaked in normal lung, apparently declining through invasive adenocarcinoma. Clonality was highest in normal lung, lower in later-stage lesions apparently.

V gene TRBV5-1 combines with J gene TRBJ2-7, with no clear D. Sequencing was done on a sample of FFPE atypical adenomatous hyperplasia tissue from the lung. Subset in this sample: atypical adenomatous hyperplasia (AAH), lung preneoplasia. This clonotype was obtained from a donor older than 65 with lung adenocarcinoma. Some clones in this sample may be carry-over from other donors' samples. CDR3 amino acids: CASSLDTGPEQYF. The CDR3 region has the DNA TGCGCCAGCAGCTTGGATACTGGTCCCGAGCAGTACTTC.